A single sample is the source of the 2 T cell receptor beta chains below, sequenced in a study of control samples from healthy donors and cancer patients. The method was immunoSEQ multiplex PCR; TCRdb's version includes in-frame clones alone and lacks a portion of them. The table shows 54,000 or so clones, with over 85% occurring only once. The sequencing sample was made of blood. The receptors were gathered from a man aged 25 to 40 in good health.

This sequence joins TRBV18 and TRBJ1-2; 8 nucleotides align to TRBD1. This CDR3 contains 13 residues. V shed 3 bases, J shed 6 bases, and the junction held 3 bases outside the gene matches. Per germline, CDR1 KGHSH and CDR2 LQKENI. The CDR3 coding sequence is TGTGCCAGCTCACCGAAGACAGGGGATGGCTACACCTTC. Translating gives CASSPKTGDGYTF. The full variable domain, rest sourced from reference TRBV18 and TRBJ1-2, is NAGVMQNPRHLVRRRGQEARLRCSPMKGHSHVYWYRQLPEEGLKFMVYLQKENIIDESGMPKERFSAEFPKEGPSILRIQQVVRGDSAAYFCASSPKTGDGYTFGSGTRLTVV.

V is TRBV10-3 and J is TRBJ2-1; D gene unclear. The CDR3 runs to 13 residues. Looked up from germline, CDR1 is ENHRY and CDR2 is SYGVKD. With 7 bases removed from V and 3 bases from J, the gap between germline ends came to 10 bases. Written as DNA, the CDR3 is TGTGCCATCATGCCTAACAACTACAATGAGCAGTTCTTC. This encodes CAIMPNNYNEQFF.